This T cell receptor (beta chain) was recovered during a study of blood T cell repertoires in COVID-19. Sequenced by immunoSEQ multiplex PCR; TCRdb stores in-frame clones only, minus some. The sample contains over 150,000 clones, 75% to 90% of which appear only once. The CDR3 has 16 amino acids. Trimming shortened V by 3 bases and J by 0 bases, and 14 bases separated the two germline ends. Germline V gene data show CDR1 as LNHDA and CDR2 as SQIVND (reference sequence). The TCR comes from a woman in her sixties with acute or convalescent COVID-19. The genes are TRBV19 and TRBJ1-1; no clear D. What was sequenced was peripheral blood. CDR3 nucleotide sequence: TGTGCCAGTAGTATCACGGGTGGGAGAATGAACACTGAAGCTTTCTTT. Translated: CASSITGGRMNTEAFF.